This T cell receptor beta chain was observed in a study of blood T cell repertoires in COVID-19. The germline V gene has CDR1 SGHTA and CDR2 FQGNSA. The CDR3 is made up of 12 amino acids. V was cut by 2 bases and J by 2 bases, with 3 bases left in between. Source study methods: Researchers report that nucleated cell counts were estimated from reference gene primer amplification. Sequencing was performed with immunoSEQ multiplex PCR; in TCRdb, only in-frame clones are kept and a portion is missing. The V and J calls and the clone size are those of that table, but D and trimming were determined from the DNA. The sample contains 65,000 to 95,000 clones, over 70% of which appear only once.

The chain employs TRBV7-2 and TRBJ1-2; D gene uncertain. The sequence was obtained from a human donor in a cohort sampled during active COVID-19. Sequenced input: peripheral blood. The DNA for the CDR3 is TGTGCCAGCAGCTTAATAAACTATGGCTACACCTTC. It codes for CASSLINYGYTF.